Below, 3 T cell receptor beta chains from the same sample are listed, as sequenced in a study of identifying expanded T cells in peripheral blood. Libraries were prepared by immunoSEQ multiplex PCR; TCRdb keeps only in-frame clonotypes and omits some of them. The data hold 95,000 to 150,000 clones, with about four fifths observed a single time. Sequenced material: blood. The receptors were sampled from a person aged 18-69 years in good health.

This chain joins TRBV6-5 and TRBJ1-4; D is unresolved. The germline CDR1 and CDR2 sequences are MNHEY and SVGAGI. V was clipped by 5 bases and J by 2 bases, with 9 bases between them. The CDR3 consists of 14 residues. The CDR3 DNA follows: TGTGCCAGCAGTATTACCTCCACTAATGAAAAACTGTTTTTT. This translates into CASSITSTNEKLFF.

V gene TRBV14 combines with J gene TRBJ1-2, with TRBD1 identical over 8 bases. Germline assignment: CDR1 SGHDN and CDR2 FVKESK. The CDR3 runs 18 residues. After removal of 4 bases from V and 4 bases from J, the junction contained 17 bases not matched to a gene. The CDR3 bases are TGTGCCAGCAGCCGGTCCTGGGACAGGAGGCAGCGTACCTATGGCTACACCTTC. Its protein product is CASSRSWDRRQRTYGYTF. Looking up the rest from reference TRBV14 and TRBJ1-2 gives the full variable domain: EAGVTQFPSHSVIEKGQTVTLRCDPISGHDNLYWYRRVMGKEIKFLLHFVKESKQDESGMPNNRFLAERTGGTYSTLKVQPAELEDSGVYFCASSRSWDRRQRTYGYTFGSGTRLTVV.

The V gene is TRBV6-1, the J gene TRBJ1-2; D not resolved. Per the germline V gene, CDR1 is MNHNS and CDR2 is SASEGT. Trimming removed 10 bases at V and 7 bases at J, with 19 bases between. This CDR3 spans 13 amino acids. The CDR3 DNA is TGTGCCACCCAGGCCTATGATTACTTTGGCTACACCTTC. Translation gives CATQAYDYFGYTF.